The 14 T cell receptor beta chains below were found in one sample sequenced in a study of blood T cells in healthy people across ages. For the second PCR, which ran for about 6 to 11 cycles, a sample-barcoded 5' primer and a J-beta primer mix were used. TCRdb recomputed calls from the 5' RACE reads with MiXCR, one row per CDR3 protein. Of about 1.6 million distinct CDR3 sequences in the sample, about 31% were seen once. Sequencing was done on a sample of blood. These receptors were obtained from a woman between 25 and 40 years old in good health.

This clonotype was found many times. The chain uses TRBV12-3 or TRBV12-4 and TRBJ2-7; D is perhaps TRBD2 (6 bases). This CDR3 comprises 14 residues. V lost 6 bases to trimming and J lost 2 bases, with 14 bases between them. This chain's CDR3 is CASSLRGNPYEQYF. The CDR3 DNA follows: TGTGCCAGCAGCTTGCGCGGGAACCCCTACGAGCAGTACTTC.

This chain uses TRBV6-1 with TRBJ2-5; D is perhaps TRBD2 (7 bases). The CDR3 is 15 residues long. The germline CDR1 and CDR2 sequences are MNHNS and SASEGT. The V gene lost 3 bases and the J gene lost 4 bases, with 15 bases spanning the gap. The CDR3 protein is CASSDGGRVRETQYF. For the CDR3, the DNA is TGTGCCAGCAGTGACGGGGGGCGAGTTCGAGAGACCCAGTACTTC.

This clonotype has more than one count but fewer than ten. The CDR3 reads CASSQEVGGTYNEQFF. The CDR3 region has the DNA TGTGCCAGCAGCCAAGAAGTGGGGGGAACCTACAATGAGCAGTTCTTC. This sequence joins TRBV3-1 and TRBJ2-1, with D possibly TRBD2 on 6 matching bases. The V end lost 0 bases, the J end lost 2 bases, and 11 bases lay between the germline ends. Looked up from germline, CDR1 is LGHDT and CDR2 is YNNKEL (reference sequence). The CDR3 sequence is 16 residues long.

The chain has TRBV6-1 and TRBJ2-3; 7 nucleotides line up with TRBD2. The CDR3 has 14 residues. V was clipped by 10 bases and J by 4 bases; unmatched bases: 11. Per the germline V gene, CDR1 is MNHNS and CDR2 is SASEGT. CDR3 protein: CANRPGLKADTQYF. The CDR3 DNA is TGTGCCAACCGTCCGGGACTAAAAGCAGATACGCAGTATTTT.

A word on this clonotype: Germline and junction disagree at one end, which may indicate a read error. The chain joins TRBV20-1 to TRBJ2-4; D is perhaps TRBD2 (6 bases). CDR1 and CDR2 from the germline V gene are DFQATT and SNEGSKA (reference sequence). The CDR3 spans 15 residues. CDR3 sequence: CSARISQLAKNIRYF. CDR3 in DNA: TGCAGTGCCCGGATCAGTCAACTAGCCAAAAACATTCGGTACTTC.

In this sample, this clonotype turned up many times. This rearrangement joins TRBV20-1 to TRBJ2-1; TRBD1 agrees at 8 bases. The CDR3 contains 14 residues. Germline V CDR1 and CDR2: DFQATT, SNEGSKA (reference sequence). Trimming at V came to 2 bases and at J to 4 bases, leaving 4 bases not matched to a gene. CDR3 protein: CSARRQGAYNEQFF. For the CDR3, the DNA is TGCAGTGCTAGACGCCAGGGGGCGTACAATGAGCAGTTCTTC.

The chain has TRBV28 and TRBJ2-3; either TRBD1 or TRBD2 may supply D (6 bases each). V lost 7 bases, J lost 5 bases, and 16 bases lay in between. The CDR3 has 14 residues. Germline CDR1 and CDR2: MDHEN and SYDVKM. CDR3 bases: TGTGCCAGCAACCGCCCGGGGGCCATAGATACGCAGTATTTT. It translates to CASNRPGAIDTQYF.

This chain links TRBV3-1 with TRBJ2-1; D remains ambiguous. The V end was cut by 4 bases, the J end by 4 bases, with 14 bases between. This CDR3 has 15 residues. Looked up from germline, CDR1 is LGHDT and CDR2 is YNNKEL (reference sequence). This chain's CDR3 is CASSLNTLRYNEQFF. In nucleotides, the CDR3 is TGTGCCAGCAGCCTAAACACCCTACGATACAATGAGCAGTTCTTC.

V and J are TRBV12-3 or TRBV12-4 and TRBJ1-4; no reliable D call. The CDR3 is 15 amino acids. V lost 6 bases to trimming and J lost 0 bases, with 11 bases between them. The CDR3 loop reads CASRSGSATNEKLFF. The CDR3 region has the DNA TGTGCCAGCAGGTCCGGTTCTGCAACTAATGAAAAACTGTTTTTT.

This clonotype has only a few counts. The CDR3 DNA reads TGTGCCAGCAGTCCCTATTCACGTGGGGCCAACGTCCTGACTTTC. As protein: CASSPYSRGANVLTF. The chain recombines TRBV12-3 or TRBV12-4 with TRBJ2-6, with D unclear. Trimming removed 5 bases at V and 3 bases at J, with 11 bases between. This CDR3 region has 15 residues.

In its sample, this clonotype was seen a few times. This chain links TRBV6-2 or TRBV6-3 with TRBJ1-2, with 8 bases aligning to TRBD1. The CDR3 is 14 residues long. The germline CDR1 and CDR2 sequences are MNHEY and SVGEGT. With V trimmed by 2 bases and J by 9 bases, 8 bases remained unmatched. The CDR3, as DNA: TGTGCCAGCAGTTACGGACAGGGAATGGGGAGCTACACCTTC. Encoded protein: CASSYGQGMGSYTF.

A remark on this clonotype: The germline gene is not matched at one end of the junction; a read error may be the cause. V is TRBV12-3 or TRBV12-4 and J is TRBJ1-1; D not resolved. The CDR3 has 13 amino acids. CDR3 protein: CASRPPENAEAFF. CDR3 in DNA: TGTGCCAGCAGGCCGCCGGAGAACGCTGAAGCTTTCTTT.

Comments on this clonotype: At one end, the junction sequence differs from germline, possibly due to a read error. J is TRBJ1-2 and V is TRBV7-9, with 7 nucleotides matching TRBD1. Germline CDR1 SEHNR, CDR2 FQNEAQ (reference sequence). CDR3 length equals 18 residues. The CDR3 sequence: CANSLVAGPMTGTYGYTF. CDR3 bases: TGTGCCAACAGCTTAGTAGCGGGCCCGATGACAGGGACTTATGGCTACACCTTC.

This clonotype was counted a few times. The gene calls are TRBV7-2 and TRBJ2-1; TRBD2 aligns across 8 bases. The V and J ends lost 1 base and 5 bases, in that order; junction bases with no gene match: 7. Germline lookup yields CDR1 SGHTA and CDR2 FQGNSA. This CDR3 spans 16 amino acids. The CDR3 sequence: CASSLGLAGTNNEQFF. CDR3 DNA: TGTGCCAGCAGCTTAGGCCTAGCGGGCACTAACAATGAGCAGTTCTTC.